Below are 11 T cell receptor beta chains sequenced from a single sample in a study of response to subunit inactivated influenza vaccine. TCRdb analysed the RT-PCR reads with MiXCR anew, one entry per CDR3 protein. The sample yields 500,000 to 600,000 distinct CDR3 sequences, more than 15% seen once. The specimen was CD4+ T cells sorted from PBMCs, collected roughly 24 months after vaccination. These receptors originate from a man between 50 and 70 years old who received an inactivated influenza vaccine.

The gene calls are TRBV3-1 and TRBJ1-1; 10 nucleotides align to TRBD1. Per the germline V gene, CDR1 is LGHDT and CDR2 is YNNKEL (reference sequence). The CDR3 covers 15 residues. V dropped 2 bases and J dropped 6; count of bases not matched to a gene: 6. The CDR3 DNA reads TGTGCCAGCAGCCAATCGGGACAGGGGTGGGCTGAAGCTTTCTTT. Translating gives CASSQSGQGWAEAFF.

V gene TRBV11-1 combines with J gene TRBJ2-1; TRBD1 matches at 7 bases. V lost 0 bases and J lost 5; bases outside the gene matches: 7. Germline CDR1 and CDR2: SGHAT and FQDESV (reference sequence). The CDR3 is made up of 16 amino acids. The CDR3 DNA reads TGTGCCAGCAGCTTAGCGGTCGGGACAGCCCACAATGAGCAGTTCTTC. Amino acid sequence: CASSLAVGTAHNEQFF.

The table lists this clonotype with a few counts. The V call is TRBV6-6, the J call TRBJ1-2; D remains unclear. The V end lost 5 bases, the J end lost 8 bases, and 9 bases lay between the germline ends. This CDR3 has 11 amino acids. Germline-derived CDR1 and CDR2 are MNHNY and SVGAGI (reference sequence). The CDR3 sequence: CASSPRRGYTF. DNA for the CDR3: TGTGCCAGCAGTCCCCGAAGGGGCTACACCTTC.

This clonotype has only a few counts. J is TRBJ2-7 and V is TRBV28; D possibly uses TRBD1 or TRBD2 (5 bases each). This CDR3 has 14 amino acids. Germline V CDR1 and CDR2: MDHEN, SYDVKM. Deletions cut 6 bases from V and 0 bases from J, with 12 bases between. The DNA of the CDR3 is TGTGCCAGCAGCGAAGGGACGCTCTCCTACGAGCAGTACTTC. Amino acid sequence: CASSEGTLSYEQYF.

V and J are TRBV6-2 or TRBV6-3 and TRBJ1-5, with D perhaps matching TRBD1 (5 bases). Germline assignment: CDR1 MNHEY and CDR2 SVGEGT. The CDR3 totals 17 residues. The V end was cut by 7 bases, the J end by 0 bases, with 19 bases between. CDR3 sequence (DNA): TGTGCCAGCACCGAAGACTGGGGGACCCATAGCAATCAGCCCCAGCATTTT. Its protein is CASTEDWGTHSNQPQHF.

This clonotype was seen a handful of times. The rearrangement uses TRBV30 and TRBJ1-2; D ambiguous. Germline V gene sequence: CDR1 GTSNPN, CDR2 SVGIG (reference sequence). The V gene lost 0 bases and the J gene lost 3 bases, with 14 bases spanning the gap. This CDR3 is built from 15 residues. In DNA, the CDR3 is TGTGCCTGGAGTGTACTCGGCTCAGCGCACTATGGCTACACCTTC. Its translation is CAWSVLGSAHYGYTF.

The CDR3 is CASKGDAGELFF. The CDR3 DNA sequence: TGTGCCAGTAAAGGGGACGCCGGGGAGCTGTTTTTT. This chain uses TRBV19 with TRBJ2-2, with D perhaps assigned TRBD1 or TRBD2 (5 bases each). Germline CDR1 LNHDA, CDR2 SQIVND (reference sequence). The V end lost 7 bases, the J end lost 6 bases, and 9 bases lay between the germline ends. The CDR3 runs 12 residues.

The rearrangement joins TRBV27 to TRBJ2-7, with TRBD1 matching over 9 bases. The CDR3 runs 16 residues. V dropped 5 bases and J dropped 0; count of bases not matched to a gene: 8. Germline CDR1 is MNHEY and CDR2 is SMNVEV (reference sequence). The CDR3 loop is CASSLTGTGPSYEQYF. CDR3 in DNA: TGTGCCAGCAGTCTAACCGGGACAGGGCCCTCCTACGAGCAGTACTTC.

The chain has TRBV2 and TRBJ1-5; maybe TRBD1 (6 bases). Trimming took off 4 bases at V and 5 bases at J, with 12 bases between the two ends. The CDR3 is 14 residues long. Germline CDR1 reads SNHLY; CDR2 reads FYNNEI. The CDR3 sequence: CASSGGQWDQPQHF. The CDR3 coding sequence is TGTGCCAGCAGTGGTGGACAGTGGGATCAGCCCCAGCATTTT.

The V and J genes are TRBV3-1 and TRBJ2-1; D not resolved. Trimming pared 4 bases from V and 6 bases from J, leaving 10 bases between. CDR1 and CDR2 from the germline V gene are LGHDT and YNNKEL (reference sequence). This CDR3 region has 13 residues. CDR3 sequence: CASSLIPSNEQFF. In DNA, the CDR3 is TGTGCCAGCAGCCTAATCCCGTCCAATGAGCAGTTCTTC.

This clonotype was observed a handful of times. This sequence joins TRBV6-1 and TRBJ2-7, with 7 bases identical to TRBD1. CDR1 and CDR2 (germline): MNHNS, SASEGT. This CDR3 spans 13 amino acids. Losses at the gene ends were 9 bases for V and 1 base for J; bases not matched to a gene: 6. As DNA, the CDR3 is TGTGCCAGGGGCCGGGGACAGTCCTACGAGCAGTACTTC. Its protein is CARGRGQSYEQYF.